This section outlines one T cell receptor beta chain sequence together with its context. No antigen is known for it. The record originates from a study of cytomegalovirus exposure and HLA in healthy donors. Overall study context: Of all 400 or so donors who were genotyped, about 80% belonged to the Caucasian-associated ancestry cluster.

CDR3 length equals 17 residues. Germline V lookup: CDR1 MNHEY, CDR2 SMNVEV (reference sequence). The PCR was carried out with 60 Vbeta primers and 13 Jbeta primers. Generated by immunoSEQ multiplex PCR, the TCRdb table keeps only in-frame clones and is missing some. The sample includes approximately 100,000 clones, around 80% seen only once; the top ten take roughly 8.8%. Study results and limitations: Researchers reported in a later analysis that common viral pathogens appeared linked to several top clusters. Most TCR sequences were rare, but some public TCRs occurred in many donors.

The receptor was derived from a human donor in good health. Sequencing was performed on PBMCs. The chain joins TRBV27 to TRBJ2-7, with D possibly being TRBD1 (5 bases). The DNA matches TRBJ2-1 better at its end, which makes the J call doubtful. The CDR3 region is CASSLGLNQNRFNEQFF. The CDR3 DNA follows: TGTGCCAGCAGTCTAGGGCTCAACCAAAACAGGTTTAATGAGCAGTTCTTC.